These 4 T cell receptor beta chains share one sample of origin, sequenced in a study of blood T cell repertoires in COVID-19. TCRdb's copy holds only in-frame clones and misses some; the assay was immunoSEQ multiplex PCR. The sample shows fewer than 700,000 clones, about 88% of them seen only once. Sequencing was performed on peripheral blood. Every receptor here comes from a woman between 50 and 59 years old with COVID-19, enrolled during active disease.

The chain is built from TRBV7-9 and TRBJ2-1; a possible D gene is TRBD1 (5 bases). The CDR3 runs 15 residues. From germline, CDR1 is SEHNR and CDR2 FQNEAQ (reference sequence). Trimming removed 6 bases at V and 3 bases at J, with 15 bases between. The CDR3 sequence is CASRPPTVVYNEQFF. Written as DNA, the CDR3 is TGTGCCAGCAGACCACCGACAGTTGTCTACAATGAGCAGTTCTTC.

The genes are TRBV28 and TRBJ1-2; D remains ambiguous. Germline V lookup: CDR1 MDHEN, CDR2 SYDVKM. The CDR3 extends over 12 amino acids. V dropped 5 bases and J dropped 2 bases, with 6 bases sitting between them. This chain's CDR3 is CASSAVNYGYTF. Here the CDR3 DNA reads TGTGCCAGCAGTGCAGTGAACTATGGCTACACCTTC.

The chain joins TRBV19 to TRBJ1-2; 12 bases are shared with TRBD1. The CDR3 totals 16 residues. The ends lost 5 bases at V and 8 bases at J; junction bases unmatched: 12. The V gene's germline CDR1 is LNHDA and CDR2 SQIVND (reference sequence). This chain's CDR3 is CASSAVPGQGAGGYTF. CDR3 sequence (DNA): TGTGCCAGTAGTGCCGTACCGGGACAGGGGGCAGGAGGCTACACCTTC. Supplemented by reference TRBV19 and TRBJ1-2, the full variable domain reads DGGITQSPKYLFRKEGQNVTLSCEQNLNHDAMYWYRQDPGQGLRLIYYSQIVNDFQKGDIAEGYSVSREKKESFPLTVTSAQKNPTAFYLCASSAVPGQGAGGYTFGSGTRLTVV.

This clone was counted once. The chain is built from TRBV5-4 and TRBJ2-1, with 10 bases matching TRBD2. Germline lookup yields CDR1 SGHNT and CDR2 YYREEE (reference sequence). CDR3 size: 15 residues. The V and J ends lost 4 bases and 3 bases, in that order; junction bases with no gene match: 4. The CDR3 DNA is TGTGCCAGCAGCCATAGCGGGGGGATCTACAATGAGCAGTTCTTC. Translated: CASSHSGGIYNEQFF.